This T cell receptor beta chain was retrieved from a study of shared clonotypes between healthy human individuals (TCRdb year 2020). For context, the study as a whole: The cohort included three men and two women between 18 and 49 years of age. For each donor, CD4 naive and CD4 memory were each run on three plates, CD8 naive on two plates, and CD8 memory on one plate. To estimate repertoire size and how much clonotype sharing occurs between individuals, the study deeply sequenced the blood TCR repertoires of roughly 5 healthy adults. Different laboratories and diverse techniques were used to prepare libraries and sequence TCR repertoires, to increase sequencing depth and limit assay-specific biases. Between about 0.8 and 9.5 billion PBMCs per donor were obtained by leukapheresis. Points the paper makes about the study in general: Pairwise subsampling indicated that sequencing depth was expected to affect the degree of clonotype sharing among donors. Because the study included a small number of donors, the genetic and exposure-history diversity represented was limited. Incomplete sequencing was indicated by rarefaction of sorted-subset datasets, despite the large sequencing depth. Naive subsets generally had larger estimated clonotype richness than memory subsets. About 5% of naive CD4, more than 3% of naive CD8, roughly 2.4% of memory CD4, and approximately 0.4% of memory CD8 clonotypes were shared across several donors. Compared with non-shared clonotypes, the clonotypes found in all four sorted-subset donors had higher generation probabilities. Sampling was restricted to blood, and TCR repertoires in tissues likely differ from the TCR repertoires found in blood.

Using the deep immunoSEQ assay, TCR CDR3 regions were amplified from genomic DNA by multiplex PCR. Genomic DNA extracted from each cell subset was distributed evenly over all wells of several immunoSEQ 96-well plates, and each plate served as one replicate. For sorted subsets, each replicate PCR was loaded with approximately 0.2 ug genomic DNA, equivalent to 25,000 to 35,000 T cell genomes. The purified libraries were quantified using a Qubit 3.0 fluorometer, sized with a Bioanalyzer 2100, and then quantified again using the KAPA Library Quantification kit. Every immunoSEQ 96-well plate was sequenced on a separate single-read 150-cycle Illumina NextSeq 550 flow cell. Per the authors' processing: Because the immunoSEQ output held only junctional sequences and lacked quality scores, the filtering could not match the filtering applied to full-length reads. To assign V/J genes and CDR3, sequences were annotated using PyIR, a Python wrapper for IgBLAST v1.9, with IMGT germline references. Any read was removed if the V/J assignment was weak (E-value above 1e-6), the CDR3 was missing, or the read contained stop codons, out-of-frame junctions, or ambiguous translated residues. A V3J clonotype was defined by an identical inferred V gene, J gene, and CDR3 amino acid sequence. Percentage overlap between repertoires was calculated by dividing the number of shared unique clonotypes by the size of the smaller repertoire. Repertoire richness was assessed with RTK rarefaction, the Chao1 estimator, and Recon v2.1 estimates of unobserved clonotypes. For all TCRbeta clonotypes obtained by the gDNA method from a handful of donors, generation probabilities were computed with OLGA. Sourced from immuneACCESS, this table was stored by TCRdb with only in-frame sequences that have V and J called. A share of the clones is absent; for the studies checked, an unresolved V gene accounts for under half, and the remainder has no known explanation. From that table come the V and J calls and clone size; the DNA was used to work out D and trimming. In this sample the table shows some 2,500,000 clones, 93% of which occur a single time. The ten largest account for 0.35% to 0.45% of the sample.

Taken from the germline V gene, the CDR1 and CDR2 loops are SGHTA and FQGNSA. V is cut by 3 bases and J by 4 bases, and the space between the germline ends is 7 bases. The CDR3, from cysteine to phenylalanine, totals 13 residues. Of the read, only the CDR3 DNA is kept; its 39 bases are in frame from base 1. To note about this clone: This clone's antigen is unknown. Qualities for individual bases were not recorded, and no much larger clone is one base off.

The donors were healthy, HIV-negative adults who had no recently reported acute infections or vaccinations. Every donor was a Caucasian adult living in Nashville, Tennessee, USA. CD4+ T cells were enriched by magnetic negative selection; naive cells were then positively selected on CD45RA, and the negative fraction formed the memory subset. Blood was collected by leukapheresis, and PBMCs were isolated by Ficoll-Histopaque density gradient centrifugation and then cryopreserved in liquid nitrogen vapor phase. Analytical flow cytometry was used to check the purity and quantity of every magnetically sorted T cell population. Each sorted fraction had its genomic DNA isolated and then quantified by UV absorbance on a Nanodrop 2000c.

The receptor was isolated from a man aged 18 to 30 in good health. Some clones in this sample may be carry-over from other donors' samples. The sequencing input was naive CD4+ T cells from PBMCs. This sample's cell subset or site label indicates: CD45RA+ positively selected. The chain is made from TRBV7-2 and TRBJ1-5; the D segment cannot be called with confidence. CDR3 region: CASSFSPNQPQHF. The base sequence is TGTGCCAGCAGCTTTTCACCTAATCAGCCCCAGCATTTT.